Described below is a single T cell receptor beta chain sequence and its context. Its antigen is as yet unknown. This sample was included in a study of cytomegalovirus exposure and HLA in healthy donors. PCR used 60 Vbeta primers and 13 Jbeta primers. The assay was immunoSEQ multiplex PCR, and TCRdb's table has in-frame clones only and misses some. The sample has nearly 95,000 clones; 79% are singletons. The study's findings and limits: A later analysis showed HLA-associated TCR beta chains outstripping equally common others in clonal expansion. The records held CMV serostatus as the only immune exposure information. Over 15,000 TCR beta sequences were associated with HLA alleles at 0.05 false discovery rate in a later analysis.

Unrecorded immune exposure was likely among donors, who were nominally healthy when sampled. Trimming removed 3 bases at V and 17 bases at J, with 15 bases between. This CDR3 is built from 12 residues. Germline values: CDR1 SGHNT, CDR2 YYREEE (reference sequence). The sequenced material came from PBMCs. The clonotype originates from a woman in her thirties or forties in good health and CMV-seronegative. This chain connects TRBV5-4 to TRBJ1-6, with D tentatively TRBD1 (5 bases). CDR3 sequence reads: CASSWLNTGFHF. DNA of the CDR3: TGTGCCAGCAGCTGGCTCAATACAGGATTCCACTTT.